This T cell receptor beta chain was sequenced for a study of breast tumors, draining lymph nodes, adjacent tissues. General study results and limits: Tumor TCR diversity was below lymph nodes but above nontumor tissue. Compared with basal-like, luminal-like tumors shared significantly more repertoire with nontumor tissue.

Each CDR3 protein gets one entry after TCRdb re-called the multiplex PCR reads with MiXCR. The profile shows under 350,000 distinct CDR3 sequences, 30% to 35% of them singletons. V was clipped by 3 bases and J by 5 bases, with 17 bases between them. The CDR3 loop spans 16 amino acids. Germline values: CDR1 ENHRY, CDR2 SYGVKD. The lymph nodes were axillary draining lymph nodes from breast cancer patients. With respect to this clonotype: Its specificity is unknown.

The genes are TRBV10-3 and TRBJ1-5, with D unclear. The sequence was collected from a female donor with breast cancer. Some clones in this sample may be carry-over from other donors' samples. Sequenced: axillary lymph node tissue. The CDR3, as DNA: TGTGCCATCAGTGAATTGGGTACTACGATCGATCAGCCCCAGCATTTT. Protein sequence: CAISELGTTIDQPQHF.